This T cell receptor (beta chain) appears in the sequencing data of a study of T cell changes during pregnancy in multiple sclerosis (dated by TCRdb to about 2019). For the wider study: Changes in the T cell repertoire over the course of pregnancy were examined in this study in women with multiple sclerosis.

To prepare the library, the immunoSEQ multiplex PCR assay was applied. This is the immuneACCESS table as TCRdb keeps it, with only in-frame sequences that have V and J called. A part of the clones is gone; compared with another copy, unresolved V genes explain less than half, and the rest is unexplained. This sample holds 30,000 to 40,000 clones; 85% to 95% were observed only once. The top ten clonotypes cover about 8.5% of the sample. Including the terminal cysteine and phenylalanine, the CDR3 comprises 15 residues. Only the CDR3 part of the read is kept: 45 bases, read in frame from the first base. Between the V and J ends, shortened by 2 bases and 3 bases respectively, the junction contains 14 bases. For CDR1 and CDR2, the germline V gene lists SQVTM and ANQGSEA. Comment on this clone: Its recognized antigen is unknown. No base quality information exists; no much larger clone differs at one position.

This TCR derives from a female donor with multiple sclerosis, enrolled in a pregnancy study. This chain is built from TRBV29-1 and TRBJ2-1; the D gene is unclear. Specimen: CD8+ T cells from peripheral blood mononuclear cells, collected in the third trimester of pregnancy. The sequenced DNA is TGCAGCGTTGAATCGCCTGAACAGTTCTACAATGAGCAGTTCTTC. This translates into CSVESPEQFYNEQFF.